The next 5 T cell receptor beta chains were all read from a single sample in a study of blood T cell repertoires in COVID-19. Repertoires were generated with immunoSEQ multiplex PCR, while TCRdb's copy carries only in-frame clones and drops some. The top ten clones hold approximately 8.1% of a sample with tens of thousands of clones, 86% of them seen once. The sequenced sample was peripheral blood. The origin of the receptors is a middle-aged man with active COVID-19.

V is TRBV7-9 and J is TRBJ2-7; 13 bases are shared with TRBD2. The CDR3 loop spans 15 amino acids. V shed 5 bases and J 5 bases; nucleotides not matched to a gene: 6. From germline, CDR1 is SEHNR and CDR2 FQNEAQ (reference sequence). This CDR3 is CASSERTSGSNEQYF. The CDR3 nucleotides read TGTGCCAGCAGCGAACGGACTAGCGGGAGCAACGAGCAGTACTTC.

As to this clone: The sample carries other DNA sequences with the same CDR3. The V gene is TRBV18, the J gene TRBJ1-5; maybe TRBD1 (6 bases). Germline loops: CDR1 KGHSH, CDR2 LQKENI. There are 13 residues in the CDR3. The V and J ends lost 2 bases and 4 bases respectively, with 6 bases between them. CDR3 loop: CASSPGQNQPQHF. The CDR3 nucleotides are TGTGCCAGCTCACCAGGACAGAATCAGCCCCAGCATTTT.

The chain is built from TRBV6-2 or TRBV6-3 and TRBJ2-1; 7 bases line up with TRBD2. Germline loops: CDR1 MNHEY, CDR2 SVGEGT. The CDR3 loop spans 15 amino acids. The trim removed 2 bases at V and 2 bases at J, leaving 3 bases unmatched. The CDR3 DNA reads TGTGCCAGCAGTTACCAGGGAGGGGCCTACAATGAGCAGTTCTTC. As protein: CASSYQGGAYNEQFF.

The chain couples TRBV9 to TRBJ1-4; D ambiguous. The V end was cut by 0 bases, the J end by 4 bases, with 10 bases between. This CDR3 has 15 residues. CDR1 SGDLS and CDR2 YYNGEE come from the germline V gene. The CDR3 DNA is TGTGCCAGCAGCGTAGTCGGCAGCGATAATGAAAAACTGTTTTTT. Translating gives CASSVVGSDNEKLFF.

The V gene is TRBV4-2, the J gene TRBJ2-7, with D tentatively TRBD2 (6 bases). V lost 3 bases, J lost 0 bases, and 18 bases lay in between. There are 17 residues in the CDR3. CDR1 LGHNA and CDR2 YNFKEQ come from the germline V gene. The CDR3 DNA follows: TGTGCCAGCAGCCACCAGACCCAGCGGGCAAGCTCCTACGAGCAGTACTTC. It is translated as CASSHQTQRASSYEQYF.